The rows below give T cell receptor beta chains drawn from one sample of a study of blood T cell repertoires in COVID-19. Produced via immunoSEQ multiplex PCR; TCRdb's table is partial and in-frame only. The table includes about 300,000 clones, approximately 90% detected once. Input material: PBMCs or T cells enriched from blood (not recorded which). All receptors derive from a woman aged 25 to 39 who had recovered from COVID-19. Both conserved end residues are part of each CDR3. The D gene is left open where the match is weak. Not all rows give a size; the values are once, few, many and, for expanded clones, a class.

>NA|17|NA|TRBV6-2/TRBV6-3|TRBJ2-3
TGTGCCAGCAGTGGACCCTGGCAGGGGGGTTTAGCGGATACGCAGTATTTT
CASSGPWQGGLADTQYF
>NA|17|NA|TRBV5-1|TRBJ1-2
TGCGCCAGCAGCTTGGATGAGACCGATTCTCGCCGGGAGGGCTACACCTTC
CASSLDETDSRREGYTF
>TRBD1|14|NA|TRBV6-5|TRBJ2-3
TGTGCCAGCAGTACAGGGGTTGGCACAGATACGCAGTATTTT
CASSTGVGTDTQYF
>NA|14|NA|TRBV9|TRBJ1-3
TGTGCCAGCAGCGTGCAGTACTCTGGAAACACCATATATTTT
CASSVQYSGNTIYF
>NA|18|once|TRBV5-1|TRBJ2-7
TGCGCCAGCAGCTTGGAATCTGGCAGGTTCTTGATCTCCTACGAGCAGTACTTC
CASSLESGRFLISYEQYF
>NA|15|once|TRBV29-1|TRBJ2-1
TGCAGCGTTGAACCCCTAGCCGGCTCCTACAATGAGCAGTTCTTC
CSVEPLAGSYNEQFF
>TRBD1|15|NA|TRBV12-5|TRBJ1-4
TGTGCTAGTGGTACCGGGACAGGGGATAATGAAAAACTGTTTTTT
CASGTGTGDNEKLFF
>NA|12|NA|TRBV7-9|TRBJ1-5
TGTGCCAGCAGCTTACAGGGTCAGCCCCAGCATTTT
CASSLQGQPQHF
>NA|13|once|TRBV6-5|TRBJ1-2
TGTGCCAGCAGCCGTGCAGGGAACTATGGCTACACCTTC
CASSRAGNYGYTF
>NA|17|NA|TRBV6-2/TRBV6-3|TRBJ1-1
TGTGCCAGCAGTCCCGGACTCGGGACACAAAGAAACACTGAAGCTTTCTTT
CASSPGLGTQRNTEAFF
>TRBD2|17|NA|TRBV7-2|TRBJ2-6
TGTGCCAGCAGCTTAGGACTAGCGGGCTCTGGGGCCAACGTCCTGACTTTC
CASSLGLAGSGANVLTF
>TRBD1|15|NA|TRBV5-1|TRBJ1-2
TGCGCCAGCAGCTGGGACAGGGGGCTGGAGTATGGCTACACCTTC
CASSWDRGLEYGYTF
>NA|15|once|TRBV5-1|TRBJ1-5
TGCGCCAGCAGCTTATCCCCATACAGCAGTCAGCCCCAGCATTTT
CASSLSPYSSQPQHF
>TRBD1|15|NA|TRBV2|TRBJ1-1
TGTGCCAGCAGTTATTACGGGACAGGGCGCACTGAAGCTTTCTTT
CASSYYGTGRTEAFF
>TRBD1|12|NA|TRBV28|TRBJ1-1
TGTGCCAGCTCGACAGGGGGGGGTGAAGCTTTCTTT
CASSTGGGEAFF
>TRBD1|17|NA|TRBV5-1|TRBJ2-3
TGCGCCAGCAGCTTGCGGAGTACAGGGGGAGCCGGAGATACGCAGTATTTT
CASSLRSTGGAGDTQYF
>NA|14|once|TRBV5-6|TRBJ2-3
TGTGCCAGCAGCTTGGGACTTAACACAGATACGCAGTATTTT
CASSLGLNTDTQYF
>NA|15|NA|TRBV6-5|TRBJ2-6
TGTGCCAGCGCGGCAGTACCTTCTGGGGCCAACGTCCTGACTTTC
CASAAVPSGANVLTF
>TRBD2|16|NA|TRBV4-1|TRBJ2-1
TGCGCCAGCAGCCAAGAGCGGCTAGCGGGGGGTAATGAGCAGTTCTTC
CASSQERLAGGNEQFF
>NA|16|NA|TRBV6-6|TRBJ1-3
TGTGCCAGCAGTTTCCCCTCTCCGGGGAATGGAAACACCATATATTTT
CASSFPSPGNGNTIYF
>TRBD1|16|NA|TRBV14|TRBJ2-1
TGTGCCAGCAGCCAAGATATAGGGGGCGTCTACAATGAGCAGTTCTTC
CASSQDIGGVYNEQFF
>TRBD1|12|NA|TRBV15|TRBJ1-1
TGTGCCACCAGCGAGGGGACAGCTGAAGCTTTCTTT
CATSEGTAEAFF
>NA|16|NA|TRBV5-6|TRBJ1-5
TGTGCCAGCAGCTTGAGCGGGCAGGGTAGCAATCAGCCCCAGCATTTT
CASSLSGQGSNQPQHF
>NA|14|NA|TRBV18|TRBJ1-1
TGTGCCAGCTCACCGTCGGGACAGAACACTGAAGCTTTCTTT
CASSPSGQNTEAFF
>NA|15|NA|TRBV6-5|TRBJ1-3
TGTGCCAGCAGTCACCGGGGGGGGCCCAGAAACACCATATATTTT
CASSHRGGPRNTIYF
>NA|16|NA|TRBV14|TRBJ2-2
TGTGCCAGCAGCCAAGAGCTAGCCATATTCACCGGGGAGCTGTTTTTT
CASSQELAIFTGELFF
>NA|14|once|TRBV4-3|TRBJ1-5
TGCGCCAGCAGCAGAGTCCATAGCAATCAGCCCCAGCATTTT
CASSRVHSNQPQHF
>NA|14|NA|TRBV7-9|TRBJ2-7
TGTGCCAGCAGCTTGGAGGGGACTGGCTACGAGCAGTACTTC
CASSLEGTGYEQYF
>NA|13|NA|TRBV9|TRBJ2-1
TGTGCCAGCAGCGCACTGGTAAACAATGAGCAGTTCTTC
CASSALVNNEQFF
>TRBD1|16|NA|TRBV2|TRBJ1-3
TGTGCCAGCAGTGGGGCCACAGGGGGCTCTGGAAACACCATATATTTT
CASSGATGGSGNTIYF
>NA|17|NA|TRBV7-9|TRBJ2-3
TGTGCCAGCAGCCCCGCGGAGTGGGGCCCCCTCACAGATACGCAGTATTTT
CASSPAEWGPLTDTQYF
>TRBD1|15|NA|TRBV4-1|TRBJ1-2
TGCGCCAGCAGCCACCCCGGGACAGAGAACTATGGCTACACCTTC
CASSHPGTENYGYTF
>TRBD1|14|few|TRBV2|TRBJ1-1
TGTGCCAGCAGTGAAGGACAGGGATATTTTGAAGCTTTCTTT
CASSEGQGYFEAFF
>NA|15|NA|TRBV4-1|TRBJ2-7
TGCGCCAGCAGCCGGAACCGGGACACCTCCTACGAGCAGTACTTC
CASSRNRDTSYEQYF
>NA|13|NA|TRBV19|TRBJ2-5
TGTGCCAGTAGTATAGATCCCGGGGAGACCCAGTACTTC
CASSIDPGETQYF
>NA|14|once|TRBV25-1|TRBJ2-7
TGTGCCAGCAGTGACCCCACGGGATCCTACGAGCAGTACTTC
CASSDPTGSYEQYF
>TRBD1|14|once|TRBV2|TRBJ1-6
TGTGCCAGCAGTGAAGGACAGGGGGTATCACCCCTCCACTTT
CASSEGQGVSPLHF
>NA|13|NA|TRBV9|TRBJ1-1
TGTGCCAGCAGCCAAGACACCAACACTGAAGCTTTCTTT
CASSQDTNTEAFF
>NA|14|few|TRBV19|TRBJ1-2
TGTGCCAGTAGCCCCTCAGGGATTGTCTATGGCTACACCTTC
CASSPSGIVYGYTF
>NA|16|NA|TRBV18|TRBJ2-3
TGTGCCAGCTCACCACCGGTCGGCAGGGGAACAGATACGCAGTATTTT
CASSPPVGRGTDTQYF
>NA|12|NA|TRBV30|TRBJ1-2
TGTGCCTGGAGTGGGCAGGGAACCCGCTACACCTTC
CAWSGQGTRYTF
>NA|15|NA|TRBV6-5|TRBJ2-1
TGTGCCAGCAGTACCCGGGGGAGCTCCTACAATGAGCAGTTCTTC
CASSTRGSSYNEQFF
>TRBD1|15|NA|TRBV10-2|TRBJ2-5
TGCGCCAGCAGTGGGTCACAGGGGGCGGGTGAGACCCAGTACTTC
CASSGSQGAGETQYF
>NA|12|NA|TRBV15|TRBJ1-2
TGTGCCACCAGCAGAGACCGAGGTGGCTACACCTTC
CATSRDRGGYTF
>NA|15|NA|TRBV4-2|TRBJ1-2
TGTGCCAGCAGCCAAGAATCGTCGCAGGGCTATGGCTACACCTTC
CASSQESSQGYGYTF
>NA|16|NA|TRBV7-7|TRBJ2-3
TGTGCTAGCAGCTTAGGACCGGGACAACAATCGGACACGCAGTATTTT
CASSLGPGQQSDTQYF
>NA|13|NA|TRBV9|TRBJ1-1
TGTGCCAGCAGCTCCGACGGGTGGACTGAAGCTTTCTTT
CASSSDGWTEAFF